Sequencing of this T cell receptor beta chain was carried out in a study of regulatory T cells in long-lasting Graves disease. This clonotype was recorded at least ten times. Researchers made TCR beta libraries by using iRepertoire HTBI primers and running Arm-PCR on CDR3 regions. In the original analysis: Sample data revealed roughly 62 TRBV and over twelve TRBJ segments. Each CDR3 protein is one row after TCRdb ran MiXCR on the multiplex PCR reads. TCRdb, rather than the study authors, made the V and J calls. The table lists about 430,000 distinct CDR3 sequences, 21% of them singletons. Germline values: CDR1 GTSNPN, CDR2 SVGIG (reference sequence). CDR3 size: 12 residues. V was trimmed by 5 bases and J by 0 bases, leaving 8 bases between them. The time point denotes: persistent/refractory GD, antithyroid drugs over 5 years with positive TRAb. The TCR library used RNA extracted from PBMCs.

The chain recombines TRBV30 with TRBJ2-7; the D is unclear. The source material was peripheral blood mononuclear cells (PBMCs), sampled when the disease was refractory, from a patient treated with antithyroid drugs. The TCR sequence derives from a female donor with Graves disease. In nucleotides, the CDR3 is TGTGCCTGGTCATGGGGCTCCTACGAGCAGTACTTC. This translates into CAWSWGSYEQYF.